The 23 T cell receptor beta chains below were found in one sample sequenced in a study of neurological immune-mediated disorders. Each CDR3 protein gets one entry after TCRdb re-called the 5' RACE reads with MiXCR. The sample comprises tens of thousands of distinct CDR3 sequences, about 5.6% of which are singletons, and approximately 1.5% rests with the top ten. Sequences were obtained from CD4+ T cells from blood. Receptors originate from a woman aged 18-29 years with multiple sclerosis.

This clonotype was observed at least ten times. This chain joins TRBV11-3 and TRBJ2-3; the D gene is possibly TRBD2 (6 bases). Per the germline V gene, CDR1 is SGHNT and CDR2 is YENEEA. V gave up 1 base and J gave up 1 base, with 12 bases separating them. The CDR3 spans 16 residues. The CDR3 loop reads CASSLGRGSGTDTQYF. As DNA, the CDR3 is TGTGCCAGCAGCTTAGGGCGGGGATCGGGCACAGATACGCAGTATTTT.

This clonotype was counted ten times or more. The chain carries TRBV20-1 and TRBJ1-6, with a possible D match to TRBD1 (5 bases). This CDR3 has 14 amino acids. Germline V gene sequence: CDR1 DFQATT, CDR2 SNEGSKA (reference sequence). V was clipped by 5 bases and J by 7 bases, with 15 bases between them. For the CDR3, the DNA is TGCAGTGCTCCCCCCGGGACGGCAAATTCACCCCTCCACTTT. This translates into CSAPPGTANSPLHF.

This clonotype was found a few times. The gene calls are TRBV14 and TRBJ2-3, with D uncertain. Germline V gene sequence: CDR1 SGHDN, CDR2 FVKESK. The V end lost 0 bases, the J end lost 0 bases, and 7 bases lay between the germline ends. The CDR3 spans 15 residues. The CDR3 protein is CASSQDVPSTDTQYF. The CDR3 DNA follows: TGTGCCAGCAGCCAAGACGTCCCCAGCACAGATACGCAGTATTTT. Together with reference TRBV14 and TRBJ2-3, the CDR3 gives the full variable domain: EAGVTQFPSHSVIEKGQTVTLRCDPISGHDNLYWYRRVMGKEIKFLLHFVKESKQDESGMPNNRFLAERTGGTYSTLKVQPAELEDSGVYFCASSQDVPSTDTQYFGPGTRLTVL.

Many counts were recorded for this clonotype. This chain connects TRBV6-5 to TRBJ1-2; maybe TRBD1 (6 bases). CDR3 size: 13 residues. V lost 2 bases and J 2 bases, leaving 6 bases between the germline ends. Per the germline V gene, CDR1 is MNHEY and CDR2 is SVGAGI. The CDR3, as DNA: TGTGCCAGCAGTTACACAGGGAACTATGGCTACACCTTC. This codes for CASSYTGNYGYTF.

This chain connects TRBV7-6 to TRBJ1-1; no firm D call. Germline V lookup: CDR1 SGHVS, CDR2 FNYEAQ. This CDR3 has 14 amino acids. The V gene lost 5 bases and the J gene lost 4 bases, with 14 bases spanning the gap. This CDR3 reads CASSLRSDGTEAFF. CDR3 coding DNA: TGTGCCAGCAGCCTCCGCTCGGACGGCACTGAAGCTTTCTTT.

This clonotype was detected ten times or more. J is TRBJ1-1 and V is TRBV7-2; maybe TRBD1 (5 bases). CDR1 SGHTA and CDR2 FQGNSA come from the germline V gene. The CDR3 is 13 residues long. V lost 4 bases and J lost 2, with 8 bases in between. CDR3 loop: CASSSGPNTEAFF. CDR3 DNA sequence: TGTGCCAGCAGCTCGGGACCTAACACTGAAGCTTTCTTT. Supplemented by reference TRBV7-2 and TRBJ1-1, the full variable domain reads GAGVSQSPSNKVTEKGKDVELRCDPISGHTALYWYRQSLGQGLEFLIYFQGNSAPDKSGLPSDRFSAERTGGSVSTLTIQRTQQEDSAVYLCASSSGPNTEAFFGQGTRLTVV.

This clonotype was found many times. J is TRBJ1-1 and V is TRBV29-1, with 9 bases lining up with TRBD1. The V segment lost 6 bases and the J segment 6 bases; nucleotides outside the gene matches: 8. This CDR3 is 13 amino acids long. From germline, CDR1 is SQVTM and CDR2 ANQGSEA. CDR3 amino acids: CSVVTGGLAEAFF. The CDR3 region has the DNA TGCAGCGTCGTTACAGGGGGCTTGGCTGAAGCTTTCTTT.

This clonotype showed up many times. The V call is TRBV12-3 or TRBV12-4, the J call TRBJ2-1; TRBD2 agrees at 14 bases. The CDR3 length is 18 residues. J gave up 3 bases and V 6 bases, and 10 bases lay outside the gene matches. CDR3 coding DNA: TGTGCCAGCAGCTTGGGACTAGCGGGAGCGACGGGCTACAATGAGCAGTTCTTC. Protein sequence: CASSLGLAGATGYNEQFF.

This clonotype was seen repeatedly, ten times or more. The chain combines TRBV7-8 with TRBJ1-2; D is unclear. The CDR3 spans 13 residues. Germline assignment: CDR1 SGHVS and CDR2 FQNEAQ. V lost 4 bases to trimming and J lost 5 bases, with 11 bases between them. CDR3 nucleotide sequence: TGTGCCAGCAGCTCCGGAACCGAGTATGGCTACACCTTC. It is translated as CASSSGTEYGYTF.

This clonotype was detected many times. The V and J genes are TRBV3-1 and TRBJ1-1; maybe TRBD1 (6 bases). The CDR3 consists of 15 residues. The germline V gene has CDR1 LGHDT and CDR2 YNNKEL (reference sequence). V lost 4 bases, J lost 2 bases, and 14 bases lay in between. CDR3 bases: TGTGCCAGCAGCCTAGGGGGGTGGGGAAACACTGAAGCTTTCTTT. Its translation: CASSLGGWGNTEAFF. The full variable domain, rest sourced from reference TRBV3-1 and TRBJ1-1, is DTAVSQTPKYLVTQMGNDKSIKCEQNLGHDTMYWYKQDSKKFLKIMFSYNNKELIINETVPNRFSPKSPDKAHLNLHINSLELGDSAVYFCASSLGGWGNTEAFFGQGTRLTVV.

Ten or more counts support this clonotype. The rearrangement joins TRBV10-2 to TRBJ2-7, with 13 bases that match TRBD2. The CDR3 sequence is 15 residues long. Germline values: CDR1 WSHSY, CDR2 SAAADI. The trim removed 4 bases at V and 6 bases at J, leaving 6 bases unmatched. CDR3 coding DNA: TGCGCCAGCAGTGGGACCGGGACTAGCGGGGCCGAGCAGTACGTC. This gives the protein CASSGTGTSGAEQYV.

This clonotype was seen ten or more times. The genes are TRBV14 and TRBJ2-1; D perhaps matches TRBD2 (5 bases). The CDR3 has 16 residues. Trimming removed 0 bases at V and 0 bases at J, with 9 bases between. Germline V gives CDR1 SGHDN, CDR2 FVKESK. The chain's CDR3 is CASSQDNGISYNEQFF. DNA for the CDR3: TGTGCCAGCAGCCAAGATAACGGGATCTCCTACAATGAGCAGTTCTTC.

This clonotype was counted at least ten times. V usage is TRBV29-1 and J usage is TRBJ1-1, with D possibly being TRBD1 (5 bases). V was cut by 3 bases and J by 8 bases, with 10 bases left in between. From germline, CDR1 is SQVTM and CDR2 ANQGSEA. The CDR3 covers 11 residues. The DNA for the CDR3 is TGCAGCGTTGATAGGGGAAGGGAAGCTTTCTTT. This sequence encodes CSVDRGREAFF.

This clonotype showed up many times. The chain is built from TRBV12-3 or TRBV12-4 and TRBJ1-6; D call uncertain. The CDR3 runs to 12 residues. V was shortened by 3 bases and J by 7 bases, with 4 bases between the two germline ends. CDR3 sequence: CASSFPNSPLHF. CDR3 DNA sequence: TGTGCCAGCAGTTTCCCCAATTCACCCCTCCACTTT.

This clonotype was seen at least ten times. The chain links TRBV4-1 to TRBJ2-2, with D unresolved. The CDR3 is made up of 14 amino acids. CDR1 is MGHRA, CDR2 YSYEKL, per germline. V lost 4 bases, J lost 2 bases, and 8 bases lay in between. The CDR3 region is CASSPLINTGELFF. The CDR3 nucleotides read TGCGCCAGCAGCCCCTTGATCAACACCGGGGAGCTGTTTTTT.

Many counts were recorded for this clonotype. The V call is TRBV29-1, the J call TRBJ2-7; a weak D match, TRBD1 (5 bases). Germline V CDR1 and CDR2: SQVTM, ANQGSEA. The CDR3 loop spans 12 amino acids. Between the trimmed V and J ends, which lost 4 bases and 3 bases, there was a span of 10 bases. CDR3 in DNA: TGCAGCGTTGTGGGGCAGGGCTACGAGCAGTACGTC. Residues: CSVVGQGYEQYV.

This clonotype was seen ten or more times. The gene calls are TRBV6-2 or TRBV6-3 and TRBJ1-1, with D maybe TRBD1 (5 bases). The V gene's germline CDR1 is MNHEY and CDR2 SVGEGT. The CDR3 totals 14 residues. The V end was cut by 2 bases, the J end by 1 base, with 8 bases between. The CDR3 DNA is TGTGCCAGCAGTTACGGACATTCGAACACTGAAGCTTTCTTT. It codes for CASSYGHSNTEAFF.

This clonotype was detected many times. The chain has TRBV4-1 and TRBJ1-2; perhaps TRBD1 as D (6 bases). CDR1 is MGHRA, CDR2 YSYEKL, per germline. Trimming took off 4 bases at V and 2 bases at J, with 14 bases between the two ends. The CDR3 is made up of 15 amino acids. The CDR3 protein is CASSPRQAQNYGYTF. In nucleotides, the CDR3 is TGCGCCAGCAGCCCGCGACAGGCCCAGAACTATGGCTACACCTTC.

This clonotype was observed many times. The chain combines TRBV5-1 with TRBJ2-3; D might be TRBD1 (5 bases). The germline gives CDR1 SGHRS, CDR2 YFSETQ. The germline V and J ends were trimmed by 4 bases and 0 bases, with 21 bases remaining between them. This CDR3 spans 18 amino acids. In DNA form, the CDR3 reads TGCGCCAGCAGCGACCTACCCTCAGGGCCAGGAAGCACAGATACGCAGTATTTT. Translation: CASSDLPSGPGSTDTQYF. Using reference TRBV5-1 and TRBJ2-3 for the parts outside the CDR3, the full variable domain is KAGVTQTPRYLIKTRGQQVTLSCSPISGHRSVSWYQQTPGQGLQFLFEYFSETQRNKGNFPGRFSGRQFSNSRSEMNVSTLELGDSALYLCASSDLPSGPGSTDTQYFGPGTRLTVL.

This clonotype was counted many times. This chain joins TRBV20-1 and TRBJ2-5, with D maybe TRBD2 (5 bases). The CDR3 has 15 amino acids. V lost 0 bases and J 5 bases, leaving 16 bases between the germline ends. Looked up from germline, CDR1 is DFQATT and CDR2 is SNEGSKA (reference sequence). CDR3 region: CSARDQRGIWETQYF. CDR3 nucleotide sequence: TGCAGTGCTAGAGATCAGCGAGGGATATGGGAGACCCAGTACTTC.

Here the CDR3 reads CASSYSMQGWDEQYF. DNA for the CDR3: TGTGCCAGCAGTTACTCGATGCAGGGATGGGACGAGCAGTACTTC. The genes are TRBV6-5 and TRBJ2-7, with a tentative D call TRBD1 (5 bases). Trimming shortened V by 0 bases and J by 5 bases, and 14 bases separated the two germline ends. Germline CDR1 is MNHEY and CDR2 is SVGAGI. The CDR3 covers 15 residues.

At least ten counts were recorded for this clonotype. The gene calls are TRBV6-6 and TRBJ1-5; D remains ambiguous. This CDR3 spans 14 amino acids. Trimming took 4 bases from V and 7 from J, leaving 14 bases between them. Germline loops: CDR1 MNHNY, CDR2 SVGAGI (reference sequence). The CDR3 sequence: CASSLPPINQPQHF. The DNA of the CDR3 is TGTGCCAGCAGTTTACCCCCGATTAACCAGCCCCAGCATTTT.

This clonotype was detected many times. This rearrangement joins TRBV20-1 to TRBJ1-1; the D gene is possibly TRBD1 (6 bases). Trimming stripped 0 bases from V and 1 base from J, with 12 bases between. Germline V gene lookup returns CDR1 DFQATT and CDR2 SNEGSKA (reference sequence). This CDR3 has 15 amino acids. CDR3: CSAREGTGRNTEAFF. DNA of the CDR3: TGCAGTGCTAGAGAGGGTACAGGGAGGAACACTGAAGCTTTCTTT.